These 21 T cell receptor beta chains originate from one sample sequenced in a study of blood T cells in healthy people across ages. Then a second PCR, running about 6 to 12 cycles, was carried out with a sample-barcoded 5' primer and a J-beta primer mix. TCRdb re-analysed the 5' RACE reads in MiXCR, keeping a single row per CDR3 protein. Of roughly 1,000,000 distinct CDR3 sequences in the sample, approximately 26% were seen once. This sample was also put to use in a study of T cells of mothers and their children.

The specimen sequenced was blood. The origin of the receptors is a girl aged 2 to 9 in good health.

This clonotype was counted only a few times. In DNA, the CDR3 is TGCGCCAGCAGCGGGGGTCCGGGGGAGACCCAGTACTTC. Its protein product is CASSGGPGETQYF. This sequence joins TRBV5-1 and TRBJ2-5; the D call may be TRBD1 or TRBD2 (5 bases each). The CDR3 is 13 residues long. V was cut by 4 bases and J by 5 bases, with 12 bases left in between. CDR1 is SGHRS, CDR2 YFSETQ, per germline.

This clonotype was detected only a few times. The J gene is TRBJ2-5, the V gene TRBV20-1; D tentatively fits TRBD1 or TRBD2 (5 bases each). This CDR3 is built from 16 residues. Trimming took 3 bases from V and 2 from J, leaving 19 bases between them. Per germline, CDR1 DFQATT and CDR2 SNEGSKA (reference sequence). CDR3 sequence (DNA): TGCAGTGCTAGCCCCCCTTCCGGGACGTTGCAAGAGACCCAGTACTTC. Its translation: CSASPPSGTLQETQYF.

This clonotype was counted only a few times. CDR3 sequence reads: CASSVDRLSNQPQHF. DNA of the CDR3: TGTGCCAGCTCGGTAGACAGGCTTTCAAATCAGCCCCAGCATTTT. The J gene is TRBJ1-5, the V gene TRBV27, with D possibly being TRBD1 (6 bases). The CDR3 consists of 15 residues. The V gene lost 8 bases and the J gene lost 4 bases, with 18 bases spanning the gap. Germline assignment: CDR1 MNHEY and CDR2 SMNVEV (reference sequence).

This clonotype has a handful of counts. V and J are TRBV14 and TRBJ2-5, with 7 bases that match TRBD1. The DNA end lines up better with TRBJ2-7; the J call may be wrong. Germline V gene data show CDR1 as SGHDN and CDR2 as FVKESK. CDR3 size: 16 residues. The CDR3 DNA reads TGTGCCAGCAGCCAAGGGAGCCCCGGGACAGTCCACGAGCAGTACTTC. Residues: CASSQGSPGTVHEQYF.

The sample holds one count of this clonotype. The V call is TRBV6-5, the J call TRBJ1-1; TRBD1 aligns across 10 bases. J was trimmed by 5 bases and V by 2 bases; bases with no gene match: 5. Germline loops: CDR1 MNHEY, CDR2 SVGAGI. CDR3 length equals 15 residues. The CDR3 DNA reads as TGTGCCAGCAGTTACACGACAGGGGGCGAGACTGAAGCTTTCTTT. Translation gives CASSYTTGGETEAFF.

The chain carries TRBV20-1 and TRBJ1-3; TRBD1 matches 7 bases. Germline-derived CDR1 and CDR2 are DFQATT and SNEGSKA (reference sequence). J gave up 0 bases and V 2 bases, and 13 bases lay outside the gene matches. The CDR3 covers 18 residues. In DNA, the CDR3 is TGCAGTGCTAGACATATTATAGGGGGCGAGTTCTCTGGAAACACCATATATTTT. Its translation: CSARHIIGGEFSGNTIYF.

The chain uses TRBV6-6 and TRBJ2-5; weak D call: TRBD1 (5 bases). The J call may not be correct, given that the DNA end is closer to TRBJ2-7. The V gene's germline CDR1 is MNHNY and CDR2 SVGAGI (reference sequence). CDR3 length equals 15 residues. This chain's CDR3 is CASSYSIQRGYEQYF. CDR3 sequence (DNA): TGTGCCAGCAGTTACTCGATTCAAAGGGGTTACGAGCAGTACTTC.

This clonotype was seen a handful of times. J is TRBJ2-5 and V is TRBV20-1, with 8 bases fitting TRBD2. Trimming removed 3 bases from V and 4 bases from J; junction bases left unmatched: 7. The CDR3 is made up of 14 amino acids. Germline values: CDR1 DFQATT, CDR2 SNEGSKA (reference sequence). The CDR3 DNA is TGCAGTGCTAGGACGGGGGGGGGCGGAGAGACCCAGTACTTC. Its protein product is CSARTGGGGETQYF.

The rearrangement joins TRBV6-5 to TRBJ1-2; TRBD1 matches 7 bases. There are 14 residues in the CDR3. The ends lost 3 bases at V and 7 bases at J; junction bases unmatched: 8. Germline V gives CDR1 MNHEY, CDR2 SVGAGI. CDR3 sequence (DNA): TGTGCCAGCAGTTATATAAACAGGGGAGGTGGCTACACCTTC. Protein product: CASSYINRGGGYTF.

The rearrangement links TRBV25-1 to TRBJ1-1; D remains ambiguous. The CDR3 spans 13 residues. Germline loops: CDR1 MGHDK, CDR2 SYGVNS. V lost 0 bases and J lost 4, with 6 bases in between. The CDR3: CASSEYILTEAFF. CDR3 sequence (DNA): TGTGCCAGCAGTGAATATATACTCACTGAAGCTTTCTTT. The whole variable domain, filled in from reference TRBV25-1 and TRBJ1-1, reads EADIYQTPRYLVIGTGKKITLECSQTMGHDKMYWYQQDPGMELHLIHYSYGVNSTEKGDLSSESTVSRIRTEHFPLTLESARPSHTSQYLCASSEYILTEAFFGQGTRLTVV.

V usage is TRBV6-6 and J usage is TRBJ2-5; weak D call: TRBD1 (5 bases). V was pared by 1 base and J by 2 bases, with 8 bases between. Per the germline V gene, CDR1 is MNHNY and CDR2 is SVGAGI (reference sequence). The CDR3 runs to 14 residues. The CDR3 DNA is TGTGCCAGCAGTTACTACCCAGGGCAAGAGACCCAGTACTTC. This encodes CASSYYPGQETQYF.

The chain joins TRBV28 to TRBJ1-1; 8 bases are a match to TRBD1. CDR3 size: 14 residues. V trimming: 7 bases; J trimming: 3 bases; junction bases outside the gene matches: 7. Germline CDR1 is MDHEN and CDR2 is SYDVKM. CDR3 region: CASTGTGGYTEAFF. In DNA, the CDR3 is TGTGCCAGCACCGGGACAGGAGGGTACACTGAAGCTTTCTTT.

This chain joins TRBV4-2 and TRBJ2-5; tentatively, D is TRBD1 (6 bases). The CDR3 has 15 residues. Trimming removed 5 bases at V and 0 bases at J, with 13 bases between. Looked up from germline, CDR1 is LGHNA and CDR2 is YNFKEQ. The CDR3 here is CASSGGRADQETQYF. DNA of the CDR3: TGTGCCAGCAGCGGGGGCAGGGCCGACCAAGAGACCCAGTACTTC.

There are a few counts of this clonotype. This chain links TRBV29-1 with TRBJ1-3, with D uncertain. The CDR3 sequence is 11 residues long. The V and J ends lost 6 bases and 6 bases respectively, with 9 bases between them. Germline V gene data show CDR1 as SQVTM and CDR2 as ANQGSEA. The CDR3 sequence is CSVDALNTIYF. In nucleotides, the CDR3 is TGCAGCGTCGATGCACTAAACACCATATATTTT.

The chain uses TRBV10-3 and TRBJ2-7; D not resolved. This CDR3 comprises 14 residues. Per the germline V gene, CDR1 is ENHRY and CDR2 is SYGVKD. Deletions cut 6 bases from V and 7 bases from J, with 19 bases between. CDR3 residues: CAISSHAPFEEQYF. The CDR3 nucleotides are TGTGCCATCAGCTCCCACGCCCCATTTGAGGAGCAGTACTTC.

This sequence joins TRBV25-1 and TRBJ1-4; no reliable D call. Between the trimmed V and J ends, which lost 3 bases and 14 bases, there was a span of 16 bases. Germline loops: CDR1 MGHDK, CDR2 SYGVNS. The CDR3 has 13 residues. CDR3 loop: CASSDLPSGGLFF. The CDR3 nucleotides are TGTGCCAGCAGTGACCTACCCTCAGGAGGGCTGTTTTTT.

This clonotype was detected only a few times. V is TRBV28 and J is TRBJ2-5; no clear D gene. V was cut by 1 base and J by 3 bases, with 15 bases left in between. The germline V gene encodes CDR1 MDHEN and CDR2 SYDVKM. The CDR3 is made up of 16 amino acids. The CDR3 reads CASSLLIIGRKETQYF. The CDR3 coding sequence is TGTGCCAGCAGTTTATTAATAATTGGACGGAAAGAGACCCAGTACTTC.

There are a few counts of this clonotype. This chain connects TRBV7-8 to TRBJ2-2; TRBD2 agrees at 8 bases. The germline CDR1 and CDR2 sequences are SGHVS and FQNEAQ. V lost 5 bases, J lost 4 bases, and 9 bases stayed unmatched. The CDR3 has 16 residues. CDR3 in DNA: TGTGCCAGCAGCCCCCCGGCCGGGGGGGTCACCGGGGAGCTGTTTTTT. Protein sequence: CASSPPAGGVTGELFF.

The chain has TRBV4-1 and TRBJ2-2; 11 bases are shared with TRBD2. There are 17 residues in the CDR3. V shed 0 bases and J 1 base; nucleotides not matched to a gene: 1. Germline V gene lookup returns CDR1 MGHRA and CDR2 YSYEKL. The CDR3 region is CASSQEGLAVNTGELFF. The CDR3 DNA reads TGCGCCAGCAGCCAAGAGGGACTAGCGGTGAACACCGGGGAGCTGTTTTTT.

The CDR3 here is CASSYSGLAGVVDTQYF. The CDR3 bases are TGTGCCAGCAGTTACTCAGGTCTAGCGGGGGTAGTAGATACGCAGTATTTT. This sequence joins TRBV6-5 and TRBJ2-3; 10 nucleotides align to TRBD2. The CDR3 totals 17 residues. V trimming: 0 bases; J trimming: 5 bases; junction bases outside the gene matches: 8. Germline V gene data show CDR1 as MNHEY and CDR2 as SVGAGI.

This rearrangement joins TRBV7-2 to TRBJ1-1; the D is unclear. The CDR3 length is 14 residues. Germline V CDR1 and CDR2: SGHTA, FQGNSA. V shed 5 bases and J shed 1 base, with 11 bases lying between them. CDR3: CASSLFLENTEAFF. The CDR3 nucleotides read TGTGCCAGCAGCCTTTTTCTCGAGAACACTGAAGCTTTCTTT.